One sample yielded the 13 T cell receptor beta chains listed below, sequenced in a study of T cells expressing NK-cell markers. TCRdb re-called the 5' RACE reads; one entry per CDR3 protein, DNA not given. This repertoire includes about 150,000 distinct CDR3 sequences. The sequenced sample consisted of blood T cells: a sorted CD56 or NKG2C T cell subset, CD4+ or CD8+ T cells, or bulk PBMC T cells (not recorded which). The origin of the receptors is a man aged 18 to 30 in good health.

The CDR3 protein is CASSVSGTGGREQYF. The chain uses TRBV7-8 and TRBJ2-7; TCRdb calls TRBD1, which cannot be checked without DNA. Germline values: CDR1 SGHVS, CDR2 FQNEAQ. The CDR3 totals 15 residues.

The rearrangement joins TRBV25-1 to TRBJ2-1; lacking DNA, the TRBD2 call made by TCRdb goes unchecked. In germline, CDR1 is MGHDK, CDR2 SYGVNS. The length of the CDR3 is 18 residues. This chain's CDR3 is CASSEYRTSARPYNEQFF.

V is TRBV7-9 and J is TRBJ1-1; TCRdb names TRBD1, which stays unverified in the absence of DNA. CDR1 and CDR2 (germline): SEHNR, FQNEAQ (reference sequence). This CDR3 comprises 15 residues. The CDR3 protein is CASSLVGGGRTEAFF. Full variable domain (outside the CDR3, taken from reference TRBV7-9 and TRBJ1-1): DTGVSQNPRHKITKRGQNVTFRCDPISEHNRLYWYRQTLGQGPEFLTYFQNEAQLEKSRLLSDRFSAERPKGSFSTLEIQRTEQGDSAMYLCASSLVGGGRTEAFFGQGTRLTVV.

The V and J genes are TRBV5-6 and TRBJ2-1; TCRdb calls TRBD2, which cannot be checked without DNA. Germline V gene lookup returns CDR1 SGHDT and CDR2 YYEEEE. The CDR3 totals 18 residues. CDR3 in amino acids: CASSLSLAGPPLYNEQFF.

The chain employs TRBV5-1 and TRBJ2-1; TCRdb's D call, TRBD1, is unchecked because there is no DNA. From germline, CDR1 is SGHRS and CDR2 YFSETQ. The CDR3 is 17 residues long. The CDR3 loop reads CASSPTPQGSSYNEQFF. Variable domain in full (rest from reference TRBV5-1 and TRBJ2-1): KAGVTQTPRYLIKTRGQQVTLSCSPISGHRSVSWYQQTPGQGLQFLFEYFSETQRNKGNFPGRFSGRQFSNSRSEMNVSTLELGDSALYLCASSPTPQGSSYNEQFFGPGTRLTVL.

The rearrangement joins TRBV25-1 to TRBJ1-5. CDR1 is MGHDK and CDR2 is SYGVNS in the germline V gene. The CDR3 consists of 13 residues. The CDR3 reads CASSANLGQPQHF.

This chain joins TRBV7-9 and TRBJ2-2; TCRdb reports TRBD1, a call that lacks DNA to check it against. The CDR3 contains 17 residues. Germline V lookup: CDR1 SEHNR, CDR2 FQNEAQ (reference sequence). CDR3 sequence reads: CASSSDPGTQNTGELFF.

This clonotype registers medium-sized by frequency. The chain recombines TRBV27 with TRBJ1-5; checking the TCRdb D call of TRBD1 is not possible without DNA. Germline V gene data show CDR1 as MNHEY and CDR2 as SMNVEV (reference sequence). This CDR3 contains 14 residues. The CDR3 region is CASRTGGSNQPQHF.

The chain carries TRBV4-2 and TRBJ2-7; there is no DNA to check the TCRdb D call of TRBD1. CDR1 LGHNA and CDR2 YNFKEQ come from the germline V gene. The CDR3 is made up of 16 amino acids. CDR3 amino acids: CASSQDLGQGSDEQYF.

The genes are TRBV7-8 and TRBJ2-5. The germline V gene encodes CDR1 SGHVS and CDR2 FQNEAQ. The CDR3 length is 15 residues. The CDR3 region is CASSYLGIEAETQYF.

The genes are TRBV6-5 and TRBJ1-5. Germline CDR1 is MNHEY and CDR2 is SVGAGI. The CDR3 is 12 residues long. This CDR3 is CASGSGSQPQHF.

The chain employs TRBV28 and TRBJ2-3. Germline CDR1 MDHEN, CDR2 SYDVKM. The CDR3 is 13 residues long. CDR3: CASSPIGADTQYF.

The chain couples TRBV20-1 to TRBJ2-7; TCRdb selects TRBD2, and the lack of DNA leaves this call unchecked. The germline V gene encodes CDR1 DFQATT and CDR2 SNEGSKA (reference sequence). This CDR3 is built from 15 residues. CDR3 region: CSAHPLAEPFYEQYF.